This T cell receptor beta chain was found in a study of beta chain features in type 1 diabetes. Whole-study context: Investigators examined approximately 110,000,000 sorted cells across all samples.

This clone was seen more than once but under ten times. What it binds is unknown. Looked up from germline, CDR1 is LNHNV and CDR2 is YYDKDF (reference sequence). The CDR3 is 15 residues long. Trimming stripped 0 bases from V and 4 bases from J, with 12 bases between. The study, taken as a whole, reports: For patients, the naive, central memory and Treg TCRB repertoires appeared more alike than for healthy donors. Because the template was cDNA, high-expressing cells might be over-represented.

Reverse transcription of all isolated RNA meant that expressed TCRB transcripts were sequenced. This table comes from immunoSEQ multiplex PCR, and its TCRdb copy is limited to in-frame clones, with some not included. The sample records fewer than 650,000 clones, around a sixth being singletons. A sort by CD45RO/CCR7/CD25/CD127/CD95/CD27 yielded CD4+ naive, central memory, regulatory and stem cell-like memory cells. This sequence joins TRBV15 and TRBJ1-2; D unclear. Material: naive CD4+ T cells from blood. The TCR comes from a man aged 18 to 29 in good health. The CDR3 DNA reads TGTGCCACCAGCAGAGAGAGGGCGCAGTCCTATGGCTACACCTTC. This codes for CATSRERAQSYGYTF.